These T cell receptor beta chains were read from a single sample in a study of blood T cell repertoires in COVID-19. This table comes from immunoSEQ multiplex PCR, and its TCRdb copy is limited to in-frame clones, with some not included. The data show roughly 6,600 clones, 80% to 90% seen once. Sequencing input: peripheral blood. These receptors were collected from a human donor in a cohort sampled during active COVID-19. The donor label of this sample is uncertain. The CDR3 runs from the conserved cysteine through the conserved F or W. A D gene is named only where the DNA matches it firmly. Not all rows give a size; the values are once, few, many and, for expanded clones, a class.

TRBV7-6	few	TRBJ1-5	.	TGTGCCAGCAGCTTAAGCCAGGGCAATCAGCCCCAGCATTTT	CASSLSQGNQPQHF
TRBV28	few	TRBJ1-1	.	TGTGCCAGCTGGGAGACAGGACGAATGAACACTGAAGCTTTCTTT	CASWETGRMNTEAFF
TRBV6-5	.	TRBJ1-5	TRBD1	TGTGCCAGCAGTCTACAGGACAGGGGGAATCAGCCCCAGCATTTT	CASSLQDRGNQPQHF
TRBV9	.	TRBJ1-2	TRBD1	TGTGCCAGCAGCGCGGGACAGGGAAACTATGGCTACACCTTC	CASSAGQGNYGYTF
TRBV6-2/TRBV6-3	.	TRBJ1-5	TRBD1	TGTGCCAGCAGTACCGGGACAGGCCTTCTCTATAATCAGCCCCAGCATTTT	CASSTGTGLLYNQPQHF
TRBV5-4	.	TRBJ2-3	TRBD2	TGTGCCAGCAGCCCCGCCGGGACTAGCGGGGGGGCCACATATACGCAGTATTTT	CASSPAGTSGGATYTQYF
TRBV5-4	.	TRBJ2-3	.	TGTGCCAGCAGCTCCCGGACAACGGATACGCAGTATTTT	CASSSRTTDTQYF
TRBV2	.	TRBJ2-2	TRBD1	TGTGCCAGCAGTGAAACAGGGGGCGACACCGGGGAGCTGTTTTTT	CASSETGGDTGELFF
TRBV6-6	.	TRBJ1-6	.	TGTGCCAGCACCCCGACGTGGTCGGGTTCACCCCTCCACTTT	CASTPTWSGSPLHF
TRBV27	.	TRBJ2-1	TRBD1	TGTGCCAGCAGTAGAGAGGGACAGGGGATGAATGAGCAGTTCTTC	CASSREGQGMNEQFF
TRBV20-1	.	TRBJ1-2	TRBD1	TGCAGTGCGACAGGGTCGGGTGGCTACACCTTC	CSATGSGGYTF
TRBV2	.	TRBJ2-7	TRBD1	TGTGCCAGCAGGACAGGGGGTCTATACGAGCAGTACTTC	CASRTGGLYEQYF
TRBV24-1	.	TRBJ2-3	TRBD2	TGTGCCACCAGTGATACAGAGGCTAGCGGGACTGGGGATACGCAGTATTTT	CATSDTEASGTGDTQYF
TRBV11-3	few	TRBJ2-3	.	TGTGCCAGCAGCTCCCGGACTGGGCGTCACGCGCATACGCAGTATTTT	CASSSRTGRHAHTQYF
TRBV2	.	TRBJ1-2	TRBD1	TGTGCCAGCAGAAGGCCAACGACAGGGGACTATGGCTACACCTTC	CASRRPTTGDYGYTF
TRBV5-6	few	TRBJ1-6	.	TGTGCCAGCAGCCTGAAGTACGGGACATATAATTCACCCCTCCACTTT	CASSLKYGTYNSPLHF
TRBV5-1	.	TRBJ2-5	TRBD2	TGCGCCAGCAGCTTGGTACTAGCGGGAGCCCAAGAGACCCAGTACTTC	CASSLVLAGAQETQYF
TRBV5-5	once	TRBJ1-5	.	TGTGCCAGCAGCTTAGCGTCGGGTAGCAATCAGCCCCAGCATTTT	CASSLASGSNQPQHF
TRBV19	.	TRBJ2-5	TRBD2	TGTGCCAGTAGTAGGGCTAGCGGGGGGATAGAGACCCAGTACTTC	CASSRASGGIETQYF
TRBV5-1	.	TRBJ2-5	TRBD1	TGCGCCAGCAGCTTGTCCAGGGGGAGAGGGGAGACCCAGTACTTC	CASSLSRGRGETQYF
TRBV27	.	TRBJ1-2	.	TGTGCCAGCAGTCTAGGTTGGGGGGACTATGGCTACACCTTC	CASSLGWGDYGYTF
TRBV4-2	few	TRBJ2-7	TRBD1	TGTGCCAGCAGCCAAGGACAGGGGATACACGAGCAGTACTTC	CASSQGQGIHEQYF
TRBV7-8	.	TRBJ1-6	.	TGTGCCAGCAGCTTAGGGACGGGGGGATCTAAGACACCCCTCCACTTT	CASSLGTGGSKTPLHF
TRBV7-3	.	TRBJ1-2	.	TGTGCCAGCAGCTTAGCGGGGGGAGGTGGCTACACCTTC	CASSLAGGGGYTF
TRBV6-1	once	TRBJ2-2	.	TGTGCCAGCAGTGAAGGCGCAGGGCTGAGTGCCGGGGAGCTGTTTTTT	CASSEGAGLSAGELFF
TRBV2	.	TRBJ2-3	.	TGTGCCAGCAGTGGTTGGGGGGCGGGAGCTGCAGATACGCAGTATTTT	CASSGWGAGAADTQYF
TRBV11-2	.	TRBJ2-7	.	TGTGCCAGCAGACTAAATCGGGCCTACGAGCAGTACTTC	CASRLNRAYEQYF
TRBV19	.	TRBJ2-1	TRBD2	TGTGCCAGTAGTACACTAGCGGGGGCCTACAATGAGCAGTTCTTC	CASSTLAGAYNEQFF
TRBV6-5	.	TRBJ1-2	TRBD1	TGTGCCAGCAGTAGATCGACAGGGGGCCCCTATGGCTACACCTTC	CASSRSTGGPYGYTF
TRBV7-2	.	TRBJ1-6	.	TGTGCCAGCAGCTTAGCGAAGGGAGCAAGCTCACCCCTCCACTTT	CASSLAKGASSPLHF
TRBV4-2	once	TRBJ2-3	TRBD2	TGTGCCAGCAGCCAAGGGGGGACTAGCGGGGGTAGCACAGATACGCAGTATTTT	CASSQGGTSGGSTDTQYF
TRBV4-1	.	TRBJ2-7	TRBD2	TGCGCCAGCAGCCAAGATCTATTAGCGGGAGGGCCTGGGTCCTACGAGCAGTACTTC	CASSQDLLAGGPGSYEQYF
TRBV6-5	once	TRBJ2-2	TRBD1	TGTGCCAGCAGAAGGACAGGGACCGTCGGGGAGCTGTTTTTT	CASRRTGTVGELFF
TRBV6-5	.	TRBJ1-1	.	TGTGCCAGCCACGAACGCGGGGGGACTGAAGCTTTCTTT	CASHERGGTEAFF
TRBV6-5	.	TRBJ1-2	.	TGTGCCAGCAGTTACGTGACCCGGGGAGGCTATGGCTACACCTTC	CASSYVTRGGYGYTF
TRBV28	.	TRBJ1-2	.	TGTGCCAGCTCACAGAATTATGGCTACACCTTC	CASSQNYGYTF
TRBV11-2	once	TRBJ2-3	.	TGTGCCAGCAGCTCGGAGGGTAGGGTGATCACAGATACGCAGTATTTT	CASSSEGRVITDTQYF
TRBV29-1	.	TRBJ2-7	TRBD2	TGCAGCGTTGAAGGAATCTCCACTAGCGGCTCCTACGAGCAGTACTTC	CSVEGISTSGSYEQYF
TRBV19	once	TRBJ1-2	.	TGTGCCAGTAGTATAGGGGACTTTATTAACTATGGCTACACCTTC	CASSIGDFINYGYTF
TRBV29-1	once	TRBJ2-3	TRBD1	TGCAGCGGATGGACAGGAACTAAAAAGGTGGATACGCAGTATTTT	CSGWTGTKKVDTQYF
TRBV19	.	TRBJ1-2	TRBD1	TGTGCCAGCAGAGGGACAGTAGACTATGGCTACACCTTC	CASRGTVDYGYTF
TRBV30	.	TRBJ1-1	.	TGTGCCTGCCACCCAATGGGGGGTTGGGACACTGAAGCTTTCTTT	CACHPMGGWDTEAFF
TRBV19	few	TRBJ1-2	.	TGTGCCAGTAGTATAGGCGACTATGGCTACACCTTC	CASSIGDYGYTF
TRBV18	.	TRBJ1-3	TRBD1	TGTGCCAGCTCACAGTCCGGGACAGGGCCCTCTGGAAACACCATATATTTT	CASSQSGTGPSGNTIYF
TRBV21-1	.	TRBJ2-7	.	TGTGCCAGCAGCAAAGTTCTCCTAGCGGGAGGGTGGTCCTACGAGCAGTACTTC	CASSKVLLAGGWSYEQYF
TRBV19	.	TRBJ2-3	TRBD2	TGTGCCAGTAGGATGCGGGGGGGAGGCACAGATACGCAGTATTTT	CASRMRGGGTDTQYF
TRBV5-6	.	TRBJ2-5	.	TGTGCCAGCAGCTTGGACAGGGTCGCGGAGACCCAGTACTTC	CASSLDRVAETQYF
TRBV6-5	large	TRBJ2-5	.	TGTGCCAGCACAGGCGTCTCACTAGAGACCCAGTACTTC	CASTGVSLETQYF
TRBV5-4	.	TRBJ1-1	.	TGTGCCAGCAGCTGGGGGGACACTGAAGCTTTCTTT	CASSWGDTEAFF
TRBV7-9	.	TRBJ1-2	.	TGTGCCAGCTATTCACGGGAGTCAGCGGCTAACTATGGCTACACCTTC	CASYSRESAANYGYTF
TRBV15	.	TRBJ2-1	.	TGTGCCACCAGCAGAGATACAGAGCTCTCCTACAATGAGCAGTTCTTC	CATSRDTELSYNEQFF
TRBV4-1	.	TRBJ2-7	.	TGCGCCAGCAGCCAAGAAACAGGTCGCTCCTACGAGCAGTACTTC	CASSQETGRSYEQYF
TRBV7-8	.	TRBJ2-3	.	TGTGCCAGCAGCTTAGGGAAGGTCGGGCAGGGGCAGTATTTT	CASSLGKVGQGQYF
TRBV30	.	TRBJ1-3	TRBD1	TGTGCCTGGAGTTCGACAGGGAGCTCTGGAAACACCATATATTTT	CAWSSTGSSGNTIYF